This TCR beta chain was identified in a study of T cells in localized non-small cell lung cancer. This clone has just a few counts. Its antigen is unknown. One junction end does not reproduce the germline sequence, and a read error may be involved. Overall study findings and caveats: Measurement of T cell clonality placed uninvolved adjacent lung highest, above the level in tumor. In adjacent lung appeared a median 57 of the top 100 tumor clones.

In germline, CDR1 is MNHNS, CDR2 SASEGT. This CDR3 region has 17 residues. Assay: immunoSEQ multiplex PCR; the TCRdb copy retains only in-frame clones and omits some. This table has about 82,000 clones, 80% appearing once. The sequences come from PBMCs, collected before any cancer treatment. The rearrangement uses TRBV6-1 and TRBJ2-7; 7 bases map to TRBD2. The receptor was derived from a man between 40 and 75 years old with stage II squamous cell lung carcinoma. Here the CDR3 DNA reads TGTGCCATCAGTGTCGACCCCGGGACTACTCAAACCTACGAGCAGTACTTC. This gives the protein CAISVDPGTTQTYEQYF.